The rows below give T cell receptor beta chains drawn from one sample of a study of CD8 T cells in Susac syndrome. TCRdb re-analysed the immunoSEQ multiplex PCR reads in MiXCR, keeping a single row per CDR3 protein. The sample holds a few hundred thousand distinct CDR3 sequences; approximately 90% are singletons and the top ten take roughly 0.2%. The sequenced material came from CD8+ T cells from PBMCs. The receptors were gathered from a human donor with multiple sclerosis. The CDR3 runs from the conserved cysteine through the conserved F or W. A D gene is named only where the DNA matches it firmly. Clone size is shown for a subset of rows, as once, few, many or a class of expanded clone.

v_call	j_call	d_call	clone_size	cdr3_aa	cdr3_nt
TRBV5-5	TRBJ1-1	TRBD1	-	CASSWPGQQNTEAFF	TGTGCCAGCAGCTGGCCGGGACAGCAGAACACTGAAGCTTTCTTT
TRBV6-2/TRBV6-3	TRBJ1-3	-	-	CASSSGRPGNTIYF	TGTGCCAGCAGTTCCGGACGTCCTGGAAACACCATATATTTT
TRBV14	TRBJ2-7	-	-	CASSQGLSGQFYEQYF	TGTGCCAGCAGCCAAGGGCTATCGGGACAATTCTACGAGCAGTACTTC
TRBV27	TRBJ1-2	TRBD1	-	CASSSPGQGAPGYTF	TGTGCCAGCAGTTCGCCGGGACAGGGGGCGCCTGGCTACACCTTC
TRBV11-2	TRBJ1-1	-	-	CASRNSLADGRERITEAFF	TGTGCCAGCAGAAATTCGCTGGCGGACGGAAGGGAAAGGATCACTGAAGCTTTCTTT
TRBV27	TRBJ2-1	TRBD2	once	CASSAGTSGTNEQFF	TGTGCCAGCAGTGCCGGGACTAGCGGTACCAATGAGCAGTTCTTC
TRBV14	TRBJ2-7	TRBD1	-	CASSQTGGGEQYF	TGTGCCAGCAGCCAGACAGGGGGCGGAGAGCAGTACTTC
TRBV29-1	TRBJ2-7	-	-	CSVERQGSSYEQYF	TGCAGCGTTGAACGGCAGGGAAGCTCCTACGAGCAGTACTTC
TRBV2	TRBJ2-7	-	-	CASSEASGPAYEQYF	TGTGCCAGCAGTGAAGCGAGCGGTCCAGCCTACGAGCAGTACTTC
TRBV4-1	TRBJ2-7	-	-	CASSHRDTAYEQYF	TGCGCCAGCAGCCATAGGGACACCGCCTACGAGCAGTACTTC
TRBV27	TRBJ1-1	-	-	CASSLSSSIFSGGEAFF	TGTGCCAGCAGTTTATCCTCCTCAATATTCAGCGGGGGTGAAGCTTTCTTT
TRBV2	TRBJ2-2	-	-	CASSYFSPGELFF	TGTGCCAGCAGTTACTTTTCCCCCGGGGAGCTGTTTTTT